The present entry profiles one TCR beta chain with its context. Measured with immunoSEQ multiplex PCR; TCRdb has only the in-frame clones, and not every one. The table records fewer than 400,000 clones, 75% to 90% of them present only once. Specified treatment: approximately 18 received Ad26.COV2.S at low or high dose, single or two shots; five or six received placebo; per-sample allocation not given. On day 63 after the first injection, vaccine and placebo recipients gave samples. This sample is drawn from a study of Ad26.COV2.S vaccination and SARS-CoV-2 variants. Study-level background: Ad26.COV2.S was injected intramuscularly once or twice, 56 days apart.

J lost 8 bases, V lost 8 bases, and 10 bases had no gene match. This CDR3 has 15 residues. CDR1 MDHEN and CDR2 SYDVKM come from the germline V gene. The rearrangement links TRBV28 to TRBJ1-6; 9 nucleotides align to TRBD1. This receptor was taken from a person between 18 and 59 years old who received the Ad26.COV2.S COVID-19 vaccine or a placebo. The sample in question was peripheral blood, obtained in a trial of Ad26.COV2.S vaccine versus placebo. The DNA for the CDR3 is TGTGCCAGCGGGGACACAGGGGGCGCATATTCACCCCTCCACTTT. Protein sequence: CASGDTGGAYSPLHF.